The rows below give T cell receptor beta chains drawn from one sample of a study of cytomegalovirus exposure and HLA in healthy donors. Only in-frame clones appear in the TCRdb table, and some are missing; sequencing was by immunoSEQ multiplex PCR. Its table records 200,000 or so clones. The sequencing input was PBMCs. The receptors come from a boy under 18 in good health and CMV-seronegative. The CDR3 runs from the conserved cysteine through the conserved F or W. Fields, in order: CDR3 protein, CDR3 DNA, D gene, V gene, J gene. A D gene is named only where the DNA matches it firmly.

CDR3 protein: CASSIVTSREKLFF; CDR3 DNA: TGTGCCAGTAGTATAGTAACGTCGAGAGAAAAACTGTTTTTT; D gene: .; V gene: TRBV19; J gene: TRBJ1-4
CDR3 protein: CASSLTSWGTDTQYF; CDR3 DNA: TGTGCCAGCAGCCTGACTAGCTGGGGTACAGATACGCAGTATTTT; D gene: TRBD2; V gene: TRBV6-1; J gene: TRBJ2-3
CDR3 protein: CASSLVRSGQPYQETQYF; CDR3 DNA: TGCGCCAGCAGCTTGGTGAGGTCGGGACAGCCTTACCAAGAGACCCAGTACTTC; D gene: TRBD1; V gene: TRBV5-1; J gene: TRBJ2-5
CDR3 protein: CASSSLALGEKLFF; CDR3 DNA: TGTGCCAGCAGTTCCCTAGCCCTAGGGGAAAAACTGTTTTTT; D gene: .; V gene: TRBV27; J gene: TRBJ1-4
CDR3 protein: CASSFGGRGVTKNIQYF; CDR3 DNA: TGTGCCAGCAGCTTCGGAGGGCGGGGGGTAACCAAAAACATTCAGTACTTC; D gene: TRBD2; V gene: TRBV13; J gene: TRBJ2-4
CDR3 protein: CASSQVTGVNTEAFF; CDR3 DNA: TGTGCCAGCAGCCAGGTCACAGGGGTCAACACTGAAGCTTTCTTT; D gene: TRBD1; V gene: TRBV11-2; J gene: TRBJ1-1
CDR3 protein: CASSPAGGTGELFF; CDR3 DNA: TGTGCCAGCAGCCCGGCGGGGGGCACCGGGGAGCTGTTTTTT; D gene: TRBD2; V gene: TRBV11-2; J gene: TRBJ2-2
CDR3 protein: CAWSGAGAETQYF; CDR3 DNA: TGTGCCTGGAGCGGCGCGGGAGCCGAGACCCAGTACTTC; D gene: TRBD2; V gene: TRBV30; J gene: TRBJ2-5
CDR3 protein: CAWNSQGGGINNSPLHF; CDR3 DNA: TGTGCCTGGAATTCTCAGGGCGGGGGGATAAATAATTCACCCCTCCACTTT; D gene: .; V gene: TRBV30; J gene: TRBJ1-6
CDR3 protein: CSVLTGDTPGAFF; CDR3 DNA: TGCAGCGTGCTGACAGGCGACACCCCGGGGGCTTTCTTT; D gene: .; V gene: TRBV29-1; J gene: TRBJ1-1
CDR3 protein: CASNRGSEKLFF; CDR3 DNA: TGCGCCAGCAACAGGGGAAGCGAAAAACTGTTTTTT; D gene: TRBD1; V gene: TRBV2; J gene: TRBJ1-4
CDR3 protein: CASSYLVRGGAQETQYF; CDR3 DNA: TGCGCCAGCAGCTACTTGGTCCGCGGGGGGGCCCAAGAGACCCAGTACTTC; D gene: TRBD2; V gene: TRBV5-1; J gene: TRBJ2-5
CDR3 protein: CASSELDRMRYF; CDR3 DNA: TGTGCCAGCAGTGAATTGGACAGGATGAGGTACTTC; D gene: TRBD1; V gene: TRBV6-1; J gene: TRBJ2-7
CDR3 protein: CASNKQGPEEAFF; CDR3 DNA: TGTGCCAGTAACAAACAGGGGCCCGAGGAAGCTTTCTTT; D gene: TRBD1; V gene: TRBV19; J gene: TRBJ1-1
CDR3 protein: CSAPGLTAFF; CDR3 DNA: TGCAGCGCACCGGGACTGACGGCTTTCTTT; D gene: .; V gene: TRBV29-1; J gene: TRBJ1-1
CDR3 protein: CASVADSNQPQHF; CDR3 DNA: TGTGCCTCGGTGGCGGATAGCAATCAGCCCCAGCATTTT; D gene: .; V gene: TRBV2; J gene: TRBJ1-5
CDR3 protein: CAFQKGSAGYAGNTIYF; CDR3 DNA: TGTGCCTTCCAGAAAGGGTCGGCGGGCTATGCTGGAAACACCATATATTTT; D gene: .; V gene: TRBV30; J gene: TRBJ1-3
CDR3 protein: CASIPLVWAPATTDTQYF; CDR3 DNA: TGTGCCAGCATCCCCTTAGTTTGGGCTCCCGCCACCACAGATACGCAGTATTTT; D gene: .; V gene: TRBV7-9; J gene: TRBJ2-3
CDR3 protein: CASRLGTSGLDTQYF; CDR3 DNA: TGTGCAAGTCGCTTGGGGACTAGCGGACTAGATACGCAGTATTTT; D gene: .; V gene: TRBV12-2; J gene: TRBJ2-3
CDR3 protein: CASSEGGGAADTQYF; CDR3 DNA: TGTGCCAGCAGCGAGGGAGGGGGGGCCGCGGATACGCAGTATTTT; D gene: .; V gene: TRBV6-4; J gene: TRBJ2-3
CDR3 protein: CASSQALGLDTDTQYF; CDR3 DNA: TGCGCCAGCAGCCAGGCCCTAGGTCTAGACACAGATACGCAGTATTTT; D gene: .; V gene: TRBV4-3; J gene: TRBJ2-3
CDR3 protein: CASSRTGALTTEAFF; CDR3 DNA: TGTGCCAGCAGCCGGACAGGGGCTCTGACCACTGAAGCTTTCTTT; D gene: TRBD1; V gene: TRBV6-5; J gene: TRBJ1-1
CDR3 protein: CASSLALGDSPLHF; CDR3 DNA: TGTGCCAGCAGCTTGGCCTTGGGAGATTCACCCCTCCACTTT; D gene: .; V gene: TRBV5-8; J gene: TRBJ1-6
CDR3 protein: CAWSEIDRGNQPQHF; CDR3 DNA: TGTGCCTGGAGTGAGATCGACCGGGGCAATCAGCCCCAGCATTTT; D gene: .; V gene: TRBV30; J gene: TRBJ1-5
CDR3 protein: CASSQPRAGGTYTQYF; CDR3 DNA: TGCGCCAGCAGCCAACCTCGAGCGGGGGGGACGTATACGCAGTATTTT; D gene: TRBD2; V gene: TRBV4-1; J gene: TRBJ2-3
CDR3 protein: CASSTTVPKQGYNEQFF; CDR3 DNA: TGTGCCAGCAGCACAACGGTCCCTAAACAGGGCTACAATGAGCAGTTCTTC; D gene: .; V gene: TRBV28; J gene: TRBJ2-1
CDR3 protein: CASSSLIGVSGGKDEKLFF; CDR3 DNA: TGTGCCAGCAGTTCTCTTATAGGGGTGTCGGGGGGAAAAGATGAAAAACTGTTTTTT; D gene: .; V gene: TRBV7-9; J gene: TRBJ1-4
CDR3 protein: CSGAREDGYTF; CDR3 DNA: TGCAGCGGCGCCAGGGAAGATGGCTACACCTTC; D gene: .; V gene: TRBV29-1; J gene: TRBJ1-2
CDR3 protein: CASSLVGEGEQYF; CDR3 DNA: TGTGCCAGCAGCTTAGTGGGGGAGGGCGAGCAGTACTTC; D gene: TRBD2; V gene: TRBV7-9; J gene: TRBJ2-7
CDR3 protein: CASSLGGGRTEAFF; CDR3 DNA: TGCGCCAGCAGCCTCGGCGGGGGGCGAACTGAAGCTTTCTTT; D gene: .; V gene: TRBV4-1; J gene: TRBJ1-1
CDR3 protein: CASSVGTDFNEKLFF; CDR3 DNA: TGTGCCAGCAGCGTAGGGACAGATTTTAATGAAAAACTGTTTTTT; D gene: .; V gene: TRBV9; J gene: TRBJ1-4
CDR3 protein: CASSTKLAGGPDTQYF; CDR3 DNA: TGTGCCAGCAGCACCAAACTAGCGGGGGGGCCAGATACGCAGTATTTT; D gene: TRBD2; V gene: TRBV5-4; J gene: TRBJ2-3
CDR3 protein: CASSRQGQKGAFF; CDR3 DNA: TGTGCCAGTAGTCGACAGGGACAGAAGGGAGCTTTCTTT; D gene: TRBD1; V gene: TRBV19; J gene: TRBJ1-1
CDR3 protein: CAWSMAGVQETQYF; CDR3 DNA: TGTGCCTGGAGTATGGCGGGGGTCCAAGAGACCCAGTACTTC; D gene: TRBD2; V gene: TRBV30; J gene: TRBJ2-5
CDR3 protein: CASSYGTRGDTGELFF; CDR3 DNA: TGTGCCAGCAGCTACGGGACCAGGGGCGACACCGGGGAGCTGTTTTTT; D gene: .; V gene: TRBV7-9; J gene: TRBJ2-2
CDR3 protein: CASSTPGRAFF; CDR3 DNA: TGTGCCAGCAGTACCCCGGGGAGGGCTTTCTTT; D gene: .; V gene: TRBV2; J gene: TRBJ1-1
CDR3 protein: CASSSGQGGEETQYF; CDR3 DNA: TGTGCCAGCAGCAGTGGACAGGGGGGGGAAGAGACCCAGTACTTC; D gene: TRBD1; V gene: TRBV9; J gene: TRBJ2-5
CDR3 protein: CASSQTYEDTRDTQYF; CDR3 DNA: TGTGCCAGCAGCCAGACCTACGAGGACACGCGAGATACGCAGTATTTT; D gene: .; V gene: TRBV6-6; J gene: TRBJ2-3
CDR3 protein: CASSTGTGSTEAFF; CDR3 DNA: TGTGCCAGCAGTACCGGGACAGGGAGTACTGAAGCTTTCTTT; D gene: TRBD1; V gene: TRBV6-6; J gene: TRBJ1-1
CDR3 protein: CASSWGGQETQYF; CDR3 DNA: TGTGCCAGCAGTTGGGGGGGTCAAGAGACCCAGTACTTC; D gene: TRBD2; V gene: TRBV6-1; J gene: TRBJ2-5
CDR3 protein: CASSATGGGNTIYF; CDR3 DNA: TGTGCCAGCAGTGCAACAGGGGGCGGAAACACCATATATTTT; D gene: TRBD1; V gene: TRBV7-6; J gene: TRBJ1-3
CDR3 protein: CASRPTGTANSPLHF; CDR3 DNA: TGTGCCAGCAGGCCTACCGGGACAGCCAATTCACCCCTCCACTTT; D gene: TRBD1; V gene: TRBV28; J gene: TRBJ1-6
CDR3 protein: CASSDLWGAYEQYF; CDR3 DNA: TGTGCCAGCAGTGACCTCTGGGGGGCCTACGAGCAGTACTTC; D gene: .; V gene: TRBV6-1; J gene: TRBJ2-7
CDR3 protein: CASSLGQGGYGYTF; CDR3 DNA: TGCGCCAGCAGCCTGGGACAGGGCGGATATGGCTACACCTTC; D gene: TRBD1; V gene: TRBV4-3; J gene: TRBJ1-2
CDR3 protein: CASSHQGLNYEQYF; CDR3 DNA: TGTGCCAGTAGTCACCAGGGTTTGAACTACGAGCAGTACTTC; D gene: .; V gene: TRBV19; J gene: TRBJ2-7
CDR3 protein: CASSLAQGNTIYF; CDR3 DNA: TGTGCTAGCAGCTTAGCACAGGGGAACACCATATATTTT; D gene: TRBD1; V gene: TRBV7-7; J gene: TRBJ1-3
CDR3 protein: CASSTDRRTNTEAFF; CDR3 DNA: TGTGCCAGCAGCACGGACAGGCGGACGAACACTGAAGCTTTCTTT; D gene: TRBD1; V gene: TRBV11-2; J gene: TRBJ1-1
CDR3 protein: CASSYLAGTTDTQYF; CDR3 DNA: TGCGCCAGCAGCTACCTAGCGGGTACCACAGATACGCAGTATTTT; D gene: TRBD2; V gene: TRBV5-1; J gene: TRBJ2-3
CDR3 protein: CASSLEGRAQYF; CDR3 DNA: TGCGCCAGCAGCTTGGAAGGGAGAGCGCAGTATTTT; D gene: .; V gene: TRBV5-1; J gene: TRBJ2-3
CDR3 protein: CAWSPGTYEQYF; CDR3 DNA: TGTGCCTGGAGTCCGGGGACCTACGAGCAGTACTTC; D gene: .; V gene: TRBV30; J gene: TRBJ2-7
CDR3 protein: CASSLWGQGDEQFF; CDR3 DNA: TGTGCCAGCAGCTTGTGGGGACAGGGGGATGAGCAGTTCTTC; D gene: TRBD1; V gene: TRBV5-4; J gene: TRBJ2-1
CDR3 protein: CASRGTGYNLDGYTF; CDR3 DNA: TGTGCCAGCAGAGGGACAGGGTATAATCTGGATGGCTACACCTTC; D gene: TRBD1; V gene: TRBV5-4; J gene: TRBJ1-2
CDR3 protein: CASSSKRTGMTYNEQFF; CDR3 DNA: TGTGCCAGCAGTTCCAAACGGACAGGGATGACCTACAATGAGCAGTTCTTC; D gene: TRBD1; V gene: TRBV27; J gene: TRBJ2-1